The source of this T cell receptor (beta chain) is a study of T cells in localized non-small cell lung cancer. Clones were sequenced by immunoSEQ multiplex PCR, and TCRdb holds only the in-frame ones, with some missing. The sample carries just under 6,000 clones, less than 25% recorded once. The source is a female donor at least 60 years old with stage I lung adenocarcinoma. Source: lung tumor tissue, taken before any cancer treatment.

This chain's CDR3 is CASSPGTSGRTGEQFF. CDR3 sequence (DNA): TGTGCCAGCAGTCCGGGGACTAGCGGGAGGACGGGTGAGCAGTTCTTC. The chain employs TRBV6-8 and TRBJ2-1, with 15 bases that match TRBD2. Germline CDR1 is MNHGY and CDR2 is SAAAGT. The CDR3 loop spans 16 amino acids. With V trimmed by 5 bases and J by 9 bases, 8 bases remained unmatched.